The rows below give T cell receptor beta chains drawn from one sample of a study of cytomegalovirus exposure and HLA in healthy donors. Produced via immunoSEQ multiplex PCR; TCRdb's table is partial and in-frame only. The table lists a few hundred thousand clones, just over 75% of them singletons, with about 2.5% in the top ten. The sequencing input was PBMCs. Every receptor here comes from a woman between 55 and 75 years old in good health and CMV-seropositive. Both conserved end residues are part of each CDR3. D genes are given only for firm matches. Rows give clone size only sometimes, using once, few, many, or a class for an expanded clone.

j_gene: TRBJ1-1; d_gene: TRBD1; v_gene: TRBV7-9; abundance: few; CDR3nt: TGTGCCAGCAGGACAGGGGGCCTCACTGAAGCTTTCTTT; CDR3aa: CASRTGGLTEAFF
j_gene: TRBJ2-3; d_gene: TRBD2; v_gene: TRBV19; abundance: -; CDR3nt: TGTGCCAGTAGTTCGGGACTAGCGGGGACACGCACAGATACGCAGTATTTT; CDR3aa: CASSSGLAGTRTDTQYF
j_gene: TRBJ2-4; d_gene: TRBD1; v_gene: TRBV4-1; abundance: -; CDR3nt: TGCGCCAGCAGCCAAGGGACAGGGTCCATTCAGTACTTC; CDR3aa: CASSQGTGSIQYF
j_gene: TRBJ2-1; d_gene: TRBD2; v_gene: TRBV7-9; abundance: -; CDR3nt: TGTGCCAGCAGCTTGGCTCTAGCGGGGGCCTACAATGAGCAGTTCTTC; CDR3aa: CASSLALAGAYNEQFF
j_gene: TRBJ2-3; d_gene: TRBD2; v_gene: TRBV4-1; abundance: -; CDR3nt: TGCGCCAGCAGCCAACGTAGCGGGAGCACAGATACGCAGTATTTT; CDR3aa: CASSQRSGSTDTQYF
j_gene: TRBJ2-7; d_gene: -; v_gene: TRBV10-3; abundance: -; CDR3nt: TGTGCCATCGGCGGGCCAACTAGCGAGCAGTACTTC; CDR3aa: CAIGGPTSEQYF
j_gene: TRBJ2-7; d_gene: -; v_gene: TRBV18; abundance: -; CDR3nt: TGTGCCAGCTCACCAACCGGGGGGCTCTTCTACGAGCAGTACTTC; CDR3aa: CASSPTGGLFYEQYF
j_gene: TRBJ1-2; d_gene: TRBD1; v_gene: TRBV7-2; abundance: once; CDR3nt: TGTGCCAGCAGCGACCGGGACAGGGTTTTTAACTATGGCTACACCTTC; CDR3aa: CASSDRDRVFNYGYTF
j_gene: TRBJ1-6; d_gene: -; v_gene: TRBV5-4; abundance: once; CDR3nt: TGTGCCAGCAGCCTCTACAGGGATTCTCCCCTCCACTTT; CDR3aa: CASSLYRDSPLHF
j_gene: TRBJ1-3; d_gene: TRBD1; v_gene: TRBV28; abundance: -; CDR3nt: TGTGCCAGCAGGCCCGGGACAGGGCCCGGAAACACCATATATTTT; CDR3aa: CASRPGTGPGNTIYF
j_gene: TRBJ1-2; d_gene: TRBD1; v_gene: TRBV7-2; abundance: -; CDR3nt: TGTGCCAGCAGCTTAGATCCACAAATGACAGGGGAGTATGGCTACACCTTC; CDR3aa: CASSLDPQMTGEYGYTF
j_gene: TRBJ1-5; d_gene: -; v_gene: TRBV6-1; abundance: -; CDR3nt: TGTGCCAGCACAGGGATGGTCGATCAGCCCCAGCATTTT; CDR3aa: CASTGMVDQPQHF
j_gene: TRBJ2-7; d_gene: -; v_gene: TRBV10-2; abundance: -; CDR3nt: TGCGCCAGCAGTTACTCCTACGAGCAGTACTTC; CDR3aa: CASSYSYEQYF
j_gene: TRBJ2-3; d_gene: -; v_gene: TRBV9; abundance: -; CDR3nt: TGTGCCAGCAGCGCCATCGCGTACACAGATACGCAGTATTTT; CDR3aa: CASSAIAYTDTQYF
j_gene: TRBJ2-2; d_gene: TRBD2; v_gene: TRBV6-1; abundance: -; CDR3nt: TGTGCCAGCAGACTAGCGGAGGTCACCGGGGAGCTGTTTTTT; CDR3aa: CASRLAEVTGELFF
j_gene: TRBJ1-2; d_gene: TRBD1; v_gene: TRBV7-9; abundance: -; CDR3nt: TGTGCCAGCAGCTTAATAGGGGTCAGGGGGCTCAGAAACTATGGCTACACCTTC; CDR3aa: CASSLIGVRGLRNYGYTF
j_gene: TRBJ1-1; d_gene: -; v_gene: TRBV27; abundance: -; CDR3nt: TGTGCCAGCAGGTCCCAGGGCGGAGCTTTCTTT; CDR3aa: CASRSQGGAFF
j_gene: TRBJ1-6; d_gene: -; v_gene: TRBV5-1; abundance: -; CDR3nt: TGCGCCAGCAGCCCCAGGGCAGGGTTCAGGAATTCACCCCTCCACTTT; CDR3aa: CASSPRAGFRNSPLHF
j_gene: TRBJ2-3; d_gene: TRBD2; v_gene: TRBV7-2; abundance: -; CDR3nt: TGTGCCAGCAGGCAACAAGGGACTAGCGGCACAGATACGCAGTATTTT; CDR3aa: CASRQQGTSGTDTQYF
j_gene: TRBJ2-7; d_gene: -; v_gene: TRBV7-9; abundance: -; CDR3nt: TGTGCCAGCAGACCGGACAGCTACGAGCAGTACTTC; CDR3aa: CASRPDSYEQYF
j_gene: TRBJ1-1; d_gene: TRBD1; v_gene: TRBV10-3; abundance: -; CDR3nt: TGTGCCATCAGCCTACAGGGGGAAGAGACTGAAGCTTTCTTT; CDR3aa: CAISLQGEETEAFF
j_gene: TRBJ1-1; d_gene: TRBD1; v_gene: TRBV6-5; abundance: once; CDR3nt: TGTGCCAGCAGCCTCTCTGACAGGGGCACTGAAGCTTTCTTT; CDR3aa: CASSLSDRGTEAFF
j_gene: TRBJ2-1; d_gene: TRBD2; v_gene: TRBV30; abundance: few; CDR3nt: TGTGCCTGGAGTACTACCGGGACTAGCCACGATGAGCAGTTCTTC; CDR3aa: CAWSTTGTSHDEQFF
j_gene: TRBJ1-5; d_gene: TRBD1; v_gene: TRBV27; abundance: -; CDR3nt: TGTGCCAGCAGGCTAAGATCAGGGGGTGCCAATCAGCCCCAGCATTTT; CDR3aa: CASRLRSGGANQPQHF
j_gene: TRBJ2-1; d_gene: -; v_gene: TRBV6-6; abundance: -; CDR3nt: TGTGCCAGCAGTTACAGGGACGGGAGAAACAATGAGCAGTTCTTC; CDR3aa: CASSYRDGRNNEQFF
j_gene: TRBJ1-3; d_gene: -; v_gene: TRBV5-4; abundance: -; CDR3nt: TGTGCCAGCAGTCTTGATGGGGCAAACTCTGGAAACACCATATATTTT; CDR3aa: CASSLDGANSGNTIYF
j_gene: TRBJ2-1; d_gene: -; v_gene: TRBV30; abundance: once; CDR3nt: TGTGCCTGGAGTGTCCTTGAGGGCGTTTACTACAATGAGCAGTTCTTC; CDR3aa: CAWSVLEGVYYNEQFF
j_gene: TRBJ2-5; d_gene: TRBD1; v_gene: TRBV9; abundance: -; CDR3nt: TGTGCCAGCAGCGTAGGTGGGACAGGGGAAGAGACCCAGTACTTC; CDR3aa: CASSVGGTGEETQYF
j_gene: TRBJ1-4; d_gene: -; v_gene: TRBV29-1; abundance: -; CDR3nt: TGCAGCGTGACCCAGGGTGACGAAAAACTGTTTTTT; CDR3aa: CSVTQGDEKLFF
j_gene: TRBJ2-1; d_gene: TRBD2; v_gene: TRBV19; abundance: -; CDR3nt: TGTGCCAGTAGTATAGATAGGGCGACTAGCGGAAAGTTTCAGTTCTTC; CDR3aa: CASSIDRATSGKFQFF
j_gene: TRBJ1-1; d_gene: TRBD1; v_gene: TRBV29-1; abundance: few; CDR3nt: TGCAGCGTCTCCGGGACAGGAGACACTGAAGCTTTCTTT; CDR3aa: CSVSGTGDTEAFF
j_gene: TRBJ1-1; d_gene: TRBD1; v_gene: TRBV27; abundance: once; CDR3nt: TGTGCCAGCAGTTTTTTACCGGGACAGGGAGGGGGAGCTTTCTTT; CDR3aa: CASSFLPGQGGGAFF
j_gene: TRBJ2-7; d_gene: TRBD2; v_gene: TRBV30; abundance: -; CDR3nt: TGTGCCTGGAGTGTACTAGCGGGAACCTACGAGCAGTACTTC; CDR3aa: CAWSVLAGTYEQYF
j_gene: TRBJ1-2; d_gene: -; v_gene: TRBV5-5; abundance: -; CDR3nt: TGTGCCAGCAGCCCAGGGACACCGAACTATGGCTACACCTTC; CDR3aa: CASSPGTPNYGYTF
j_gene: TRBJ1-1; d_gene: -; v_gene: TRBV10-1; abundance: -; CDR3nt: TGCGCCAGCAGCACTAACACTGAAGCTTTCTTT; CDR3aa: CASSTNTEAFF
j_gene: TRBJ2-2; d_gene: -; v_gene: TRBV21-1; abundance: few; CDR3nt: TGTGCCAGCACCCACAGAGAGGGCCTGGTCGGGGAGCTGTTTTTT; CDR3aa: CASTHREGLVGELFF
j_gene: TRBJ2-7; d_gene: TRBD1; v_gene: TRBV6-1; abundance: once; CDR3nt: TGTGCCACCGGGACAGACCTTAGGGAGCAGTACTTC; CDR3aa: CATGTDLREQYF
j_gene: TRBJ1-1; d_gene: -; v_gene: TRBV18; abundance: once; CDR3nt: TGTGCCAGCTCGGGGGGGGAGAACACTGAAGCTTTCTTT; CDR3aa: CASSGGENTEAFF
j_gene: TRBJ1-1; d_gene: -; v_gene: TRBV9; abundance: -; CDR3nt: TGTGCCAGCAGCGAGCACTCGGGAACTGAAGCTTTCTTT; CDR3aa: CASSEHSGTEAFF
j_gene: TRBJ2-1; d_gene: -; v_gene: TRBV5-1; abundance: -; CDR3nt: TGCGCCAGCAGCTTTGGTTTCAGGACACCAACGGTGAATGAGCAGTTCTTC; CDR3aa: CASSFGFRTPTVNEQFF
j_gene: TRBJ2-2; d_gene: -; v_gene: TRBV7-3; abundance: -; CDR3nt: TGTGCCAGCAGTCAGGGGAGCAGGGCCGCCGGGGAGCTGTTTTTT; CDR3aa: CASSQGSRAAGELFF